This TCR beta chain was identified in a study of spatial heterogeneity in lung cancer. The overall study: Consistently, beta-chain sequences turned up in larger numbers than alpha-chain sequences did. Findings of the study overall: Counts of expanded intratumoral alpha and beta TCRs tracked tumor mutation counts.

The CDR3 contains 17 residues. The germline V gene encodes CDR1 DFQATT and CDR2 SNEGSKA (reference sequence). The trim removed 0 bases at V and 8 bases at J, leaving 8 bases unmatched. Regarding this clonotype: Antigen: not known.

Time point given: sample taken at primary tumor resection. Unsorted tumor, nontumor lung tissue or cryopreserved PBMC supplied the whole RNA. All TCR cDNA molecules were individually tagged with a unique molecular identifier. TCRdb re-called the 5' RACE reads through MiXCR, storing one row per CDR3 protein. The sample carries about 11,000 distinct CDR3 sequences, approximately 8.7% recorded once. The chain joins TRBV20-1 to TRBJ2-1; 15 nucleotides line up with TRBD2. The sequence was obtained from a female donor with early-stage non-small cell lung cancer. Material: lung tumor tissue, obtained at surgery. The CDR3 DNA is TGCAGTGCTAGAGATCTCGGACTAGCGGGGGGGCCGGATGAGCAGTTCTTC. It is translated as CSARDLGLAGGPDEQFF.